The 7 T cell receptor beta chains in this list originate from one sample, sequenced in a study of T cell changes during pregnancy in multiple sclerosis. The table came from immunoSEQ multiplex PCR; TCRdb's copy has only in-frame clones and leaves some out. The sample holds some 60,000 clones; 90% to 95% are singletons and the top ten take about 0.33%. The sample was CD4+ T cells from peripheral blood mononuclear cells, taken before pregnancy. The receptor set was obtained from a female donor with multiple sclerosis, enrolled in a pregnancy study.

The chain joins TRBV5-1 to TRBJ1-1, with a tentative D call TRBD1 (6 bases). Trimming removed 3 bases from V and 2 bases from J, with 11 bases in between. Germline-derived CDR1 and CDR2 are SGHRS and YFSETQ. The CDR3 length is 14 residues. The CDR3 loop is CASSWGGTNTEAFF. CDR3 DNA sequence: TGCGCCAGCAGCTGGGGGGGCACTAACACTGAAGCTTTCTTT.

The rearrangement joins TRBV4-3 to TRBJ2-1; 13 bases are a match to TRBD2. There are 17 residues in the CDR3. V lost 1 base to trimming and J lost 6 bases; unmatched junction nucleotides: 6. Germline CDR1 is LGHNA and CDR2 is YSLEER. DNA for the CDR3: TGCGCCAGCAGCCAAGCCGGACTAGCGGGGGAGTTCAATGAGCAGTTCTTC. Its translation: CASSQAGLAGEFNEQFF.

The J gene is TRBJ2-3, the V gene TRBV7-2, with unresolved D. The ends were cut back, 1 base at V and 4 bases at J, with 12 bases in the middle. The CDR3 loop spans 15 amino acids. Looked up from germline, CDR1 is SGHTA and CDR2 is FQGNSA. The CDR3 nucleotides read TGTGCCAGCAGCTTAGGATCCCTCTCAGCAGATACGCAGTATTTT. Translating it yields CASSLGSLSADTQYF.

This sequence joins TRBV5-1 and TRBJ1-1, with TRBD1 identical over 7 bases. The CDR3 covers 15 residues. The ends lost 3 bases at V and 1 base at J; junction bases unmatched: 6. Looked up from germline, CDR1 is SGHRS and CDR2 is YFSETQ. The CDR3 DNA sequence: TGCGCCAGCAGCTATACGACAGGGACGAACACTGAAGCTTTCTTT. This encodes CASSYTTGTNTEAFF.

This sequence joins TRBV29-1 and TRBJ2-7; D uncertain. The CDR3 extends over 12 amino acids. The V gene's germline CDR1 is SQVTM and CDR2 ANQGSEA. Trimming removed 6 bases from V and 3 bases from J, with 12 bases in between. The CDR3 is CSVRLAGYEQYF. The CDR3 DNA sequence: TGCAGCGTCCGATTGGCTGGCTACGAGCAGTACTTC.

V and J are TRBV7-9 and TRBJ1-1; D is ambiguous. This CDR3 comprises 14 residues. Per the germline V gene, CDR1 is SEHNR and CDR2 is FQNEAQ (reference sequence). V shed 3 bases and J shed 3 bases, with 11 bases lying between them. CDR3 DNA: TGTGCCAGCAGCTTGGGCACTTATGACACTGAAGCTTTCTTT. This gives the protein CASSLGTYDTEAFF.

This sequence joins TRBV18 and TRBJ2-5; 9 nucleotides line up with TRBD1. The length of the CDR3 is 14 residues. The V gene end was trimmed by 4 bases and the J gene end by 3 bases; junction bases not matched to a gene: 3. CDR1 is KGHSH and CDR2 is LQKENI in the germline V gene. CDR3 sequence reads: CASSLDRGEETQYF. The CDR3 DNA sequence: TGTGCCAGCTCACTAGACAGGGGGGAAGAGACCCAGTACTTC.